This T cell receptor beta chain was recovered during a study of cytomegalovirus exposure and HLA in healthy donors. Study-level points and caveats: The study designated around 150 TCR beta chains cytomegalovirus-associated. The majority of CMV-associated TCR beta chains were reported as apparently HLA-restricted in a later analysis. TCR beta V- and J-gene trimming, according to a later analysis, was linked to a missense DCLRE1C variant.

CDR1 is LNHNV, CDR2 YYDKDF, per germline (reference sequence). This CDR3 is 16 amino acids long. V lost 0 bases, J lost 10 bases, and 16 bases lay in between. PCR involved 60 Vbeta and 13 Jbeta primers. Assay used: immunoSEQ multiplex PCR; TCRdb lists only in-frame clones, some missing. The table includes 110,000 or so clones, 81% detected once. This clone was seen only a few times. Its antigen is not known. The donors gave bone marrow, and they were healthy. The chain is built from TRBV15 and TRBJ1-6, with D unresolved. The TCR comes from a woman aged 25 to 45 in good health and CMV-seronegative. Sequenced input: PBMCs. The CDR3, as DNA: TGTGCCACCAGCAGAGATAAGTGGGCCAAAGGATCACCCCTCCACTTT. It codes for CATSRDKWAKGSPLHF.